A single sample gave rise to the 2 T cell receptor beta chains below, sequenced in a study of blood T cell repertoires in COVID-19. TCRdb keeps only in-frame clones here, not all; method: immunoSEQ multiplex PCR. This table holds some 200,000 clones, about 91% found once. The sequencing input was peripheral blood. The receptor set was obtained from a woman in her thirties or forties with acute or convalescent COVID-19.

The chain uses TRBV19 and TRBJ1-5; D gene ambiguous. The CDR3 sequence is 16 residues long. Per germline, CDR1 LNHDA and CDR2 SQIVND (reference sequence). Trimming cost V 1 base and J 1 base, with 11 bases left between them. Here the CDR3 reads CASSIGAEPSNQPQHF. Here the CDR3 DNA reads TGTGCCAGTAGTATAGGAGCGGAGCCGAGCAATCAGCCCCAGCATTTT.

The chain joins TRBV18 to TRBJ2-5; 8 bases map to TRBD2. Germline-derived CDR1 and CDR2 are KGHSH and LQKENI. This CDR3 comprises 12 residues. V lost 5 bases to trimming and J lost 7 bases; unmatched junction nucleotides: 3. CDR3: CASSGTRGTQYF. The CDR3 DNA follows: TGTGCCAGCTCAGGGACTAGAGGGACCCAGTACTTC.